This entry lists 27 T cell receptor beta chains sequenced from one sample in a study of Ad26.COV2.S vaccination and SARS-CoV-2 variants. Treatment here: 19 received Ad26.COV2.S at low or high dose, single or two shots; about 5 received placebo; per-sample allocation not given. Each sample was drawn 63 days after the first injection (of vaccine or placebo). The table came from immunoSEQ multiplex PCR; TCRdb's copy has only in-frame clones and leaves some out. The table lists some 340,000 clones, around 84% of them singletons. The source was peripheral blood, collected in a trial of Ad26.COV2.S vaccine versus placebo. The receptors were gathered from a person between 18 and 65 years old who received the Ad26.COV2.S COVID-19 vaccine or a placebo.

The V gene is TRBV4-1, the J gene TRBJ1-1; D call uncertain. The CDR3 is made up of 14 amino acids. V shed 1 base and J shed 2 bases, with 8 bases lying between them. CDR1 and CDR2 from the germline V gene are MGHRA and YSYEKL. The CDR3 region has the DNA TGCGCCAGCAGCCAAGCAGAGTTCAACACTGAAGCTTTCTTT. It translates to CASSQAEFNTEAFF.

The chain combines TRBV19 with TRBJ2-7; a possible D gene is TRBD2 (6 bases). The CDR3 spans 14 residues. Trimming stripped 1 base from V and 1 base from J, with 8 bases between. Germline-derived CDR1 and CDR2 are LNHDA and SQIVND (reference sequence). The CDR3 bases are TGTGCCAGTAGTATAGTCGGGAGTTCCTACGAGCAGTACTTC. This encodes CASSIVGSSYEQYF.

The chain is built from TRBV5-1 and TRBJ2-1; 16 bases line up with TRBD2. Unmatched junction bases numbered 6, after V lost 0 bases and J lost 6 bases. CDR1 and CDR2 (germline): SGHRS, YFSETQ. This CDR3 spans 18 amino acids. The CDR3 nucleotides are TGCGCCAGCAGCTTGGTCGGGACTAGCGGGGGGGCCCTCAATGAGCAGTTCTTC. This encodes CASSLVGTSGGALNEQFF.

This chain uses TRBV30 with TRBJ1-2; no clear D. The germline V gene has CDR1 GTSNPN and CDR2 SVGIG (reference sequence). The CDR3 contains 13 residues. The ends were cut back, 4 bases at V and 7 bases at J, with 16 bases in the middle. The CDR3 DNA sequence: TGTGCCTGGATGGGGTCTGTATATGCTGGCTACACCTTC. The encoded protein is CAWMGSVYAGYTF.

The chain has TRBV19 and TRBJ2-5, with a tentative D call TRBD1 (5 bases). CDR3 length equals 14 residues. V dropped 3 bases and J dropped 1 base, with 9 bases sitting between them. Germline V gene lookup returns CDR1 LNHDA and CDR2 SQIVND (reference sequence). CDR3 DNA: TGTGCCAGTAGTATTTGGGGCAGCCAAGAGACCCAGTACTTC. The encoded protein is CASSIWGSQETQYF.

The gene calls are TRBV4-3 and TRBJ1-1, with a tentative D call TRBD1 (6 bases). V was trimmed by 5 bases and J by 3 bases, leaving 22 bases between them. CDR3 length equals 17 residues. Per germline, CDR1 LGHNA and CDR2 YSLEER. The CDR3 here is CASSLTMSDRRDTEAFF. In DNA form, the CDR3 reads TGCGCCAGCAGCTTAACCATGTCTGACAGGAGGGACACTGAAGCTTTCTTT.

This clone was recorded once. This chain links TRBV5-1 with TRBJ2-5; the D call may be TRBD1 or TRBD2 (5 bases each). Trimming pared 9 bases from V and 5 bases from J, leaving 20 bases between. Germline CDR1 and CDR2: SGHRS and YFSETQ. The CDR3 is 14 residues long. CDR3: CATSPGTEGETQYF. CDR3 DNA sequence: TGCGCCACCTCTCCGGGGACCGAGGGGGAGACCCAGTACTTC. The full variable domain, its missing parts supplied by reference TRBV5-1 and TRBJ2-5, is KAGVTQTPRYLIKTRGQQVTLSCSPISGHRSVSWYQQTPGQGLQFLFEYFSETQRNKGNFPGRFSGRQFSNSRSEMNVSTLELGDSALYLCATSPGTEGETQYFGPGTRLLVL.

The genes are TRBV7-9 and TRBJ2-3; D remains unclear. Germline V gene lookup returns CDR1 SEHNR and CDR2 FQNEAQ (reference sequence). The CDR3 is made up of 14 amino acids. Deletions cut 0 bases from V and 6 bases from J, with 10 bases between. CDR3 amino acids: CASSLAGFPDTQYF. In DNA form, the CDR3 reads TGTGCCAGCAGCTTAGCGGGATTTCCGGATACGCAGTATTTT.

The chain employs TRBV6-5 and TRBJ2-3; D gene ambiguous. The V end was cut by 6 bases, the J end by 2 bases, with 12 bases between. The V gene's germline CDR1 is MNHEY and CDR2 SVGAGI. The CDR3 consists of 14 residues. The CDR3, as DNA: TGTGCCAGCAGCGGGCTGGATCTCACAGATACGCAGTATTTT. Its translation is CASSGLDLTDTQYF.

V usage is TRBV19 and J usage is TRBJ2-7; TRBD2 matches at 11 bases. The CDR3 loop spans 15 amino acids. In germline, CDR1 is LNHDA, CDR2 SQIVND (reference sequence). J was trimmed by 2 bases and V by 3 bases; bases with no gene match: 3. The CDR3 coding sequence is TGTGCCAGTAGTATGGGGACTAGCGGAACCTACGAGCAGTACTTC. Translation gives CASSMGTSGTYEQYF.

The chain carries TRBV28 and TRBJ1-5; no clear D gene. The CDR3 loop spans 12 amino acids. CDR1 and CDR2 from the germline V gene are MDHEN and SYDVKM. Trimming stripped 6 bases from V and 6 bases from J, with 9 bases between. CDR3 region: CASRVGSQPQHF. The CDR3 DNA reads as TGTGCCAGCAGGGTCGGGAGTCAGCCCCAGCATTTT. The complete variable domain, with remaining parts taken from reference TRBV28 and TRBJ1-5, reads DVKVTQSSRYLVKRTGEKVFLECVQDMDHENMFWYRQDPGLGLRLIYFSYDVKMKEKGDIPEGYSVSREKKERFSLILESASTNQTSMYLCASRVGSQPQHFGDGTRLSIL.

The rearrangement joins TRBV5-1 to TRBJ1-2; 8 bases match TRBD1. CDR1 SGHRS and CDR2 YFSETQ come from the germline V gene. After removal of 2 bases from V and 0 bases from J, the junction contained 3 bases not matched to a gene. The CDR3 sequence is 15 residues long. For the CDR3, the DNA is TGCGCCAGCAGCTTCCAGGGGGCCTCTAACTATGGCTACACCTTC. It is translated as CASSFQGASNYGYTF.

The chain carries TRBV2 and TRBJ2-5, with 13 bases fitting TRBD2. The CDR3 runs 18 residues. Germline loops: CDR1 SNHLY, CDR2 FYNNEI. Trimming at V came to 3 bases and at J to 5 bases, leaving 12 bases not matched to a gene. The CDR3 coding sequence is TGTGCCAGCAGTGACCTACTAGCGGGGGGGCCAATGGAGGAGACCCAGTACTTC. As protein: CASSDLLAGGPMEETQYF.

The V gene is TRBV30, the J gene TRBJ1-6; TRBD1 matches 7 bases. Germline-derived CDR1 and CDR2 are GTSNPN and SVGIG (reference sequence). V lost 4 bases, J lost 7 bases, and 4 bases stayed unmatched. This CDR3 comprises 13 residues. This CDR3 reads CAWNQQGNSPLHF. The DNA of the CDR3 is TGTGCCTGGAATCAACAGGGGAATTCACCCCTCCACTTT. The full variable domain, rest sourced from reference TRBV30 and TRBJ1-6, is SQTIHQWPATLVQPVGSPLSLECTVEGTSNPNLYWYRQAAGRGLQLLFYSVGIGQISSEVPQNLSASRPQDRQFILSSKKLLLSDSGFYLCAWNQQGNSPLHFGNGTRLTVT.

CDR3 loop: CASSPRRGSANTEAFF. In DNA form, the CDR3 reads TGTGCCAGCAGTCCCAGGAGGGGTAGTGCGAACACTGAAGCTTTCTTT. The chain employs TRBV28 and TRBJ1-1; D might be TRBD1 (5 bases). V dropped 5 bases and J dropped 1 base, with 17 bases sitting between them. Germline V gene lookup returns CDR1 MDHEN and CDR2 SYDVKM. CDR3 length: 16 amino acids.

V usage is TRBV5-1 and J usage is TRBJ1-2; D might be TRBD1 (5 bases). The V gene lost 4 bases and the J gene lost 6 bases, with 13 bases spanning the gap. Germline loops: CDR1 SGHRS, CDR2 YFSETQ. The CDR3 runs 13 residues. CDR3 in amino acids: CASSGGKLHGYTF. CDR3 coding DNA: TGCGCCAGCAGCGGGGGTAAACTCCATGGCTACACCTTC.

J is TRBJ1-1 and V is TRBV29-1; 7 bases match TRBD1. This CDR3 has 13 residues. CDR1 is SQVTM and CDR2 is ANQGSEA in the germline V gene. V lost 3 bases to trimming and J lost 2 bases; unmatched junction nucleotides: 3. CDR3 protein: CSVDQGGNTEAFF. The DNA of the CDR3 is TGCAGCGTTGATCAGGGGGGTAACACTGAAGCTTTCTTT. Full variable domain (rest looked up from reference TRBV29-1 and TRBJ1-1): SAVISQKPSRDICQRGTSLTIQCQVDSQVTMMFWYRQQPGQSLTLIATANQGSEATYESGFVIDKFPISRPNLTFSTLTVSNMSPEDSSIYLCSVDQGGNTEAFFGQGTRLTVV.

The CDR3 sequence is CSVIPGTGSYGYTF. CDR3 in DNA: TGCAGCGTAATTCCCGGGACAGGATCCTATGGCTACACCTTC. The chain couples TRBV29-1 to TRBJ1-2; 8 bases align to TRBD1. The CDR3 covers 14 residues. Looked up from germline, CDR1 is SQVTM and CDR2 is ANQGSEA. The J segment lost 4 bases and the V segment lost 6 bases, leaving 10 bases of the junction unmatched.

The chain couples TRBV18 to TRBJ1-2; 7 nucleotides line up with TRBD1. V lost 3 bases and J lost 2; bases outside the gene matches: 3. This CDR3 spans 14 amino acids. Germline-derived CDR1 and CDR2 are KGHSH and LQKENI. The chain's CDR3 is CASSPTTGNYGYTF. The CDR3 DNA is TGTGCCAGCTCACCTACGACAGGGAACTATGGCTACACCTTC.

With respect to this clone: At one boundary the junction diverges from the germline segment, which might be a read error. V is TRBV6-1 and J is TRBJ2-7; 8 bases map to TRBD2. The CDR3 loop spans 15 amino acids. Germline CDR1 reads MNHNS; CDR2 reads SASEGT. CDR3 region: CASREGGGSLTEQYF. In nucleotides, the CDR3 is TGTGCCAGCAGGGAAGGCGGGGGGTCCCTTACGGAGCAGTACTTC.

This chain connects TRBV6-5 to TRBJ2-3; perhaps D is TRBD1 or TRBD2 (6 bases each). This CDR3 region has 13 residues. CDR1 MNHEY and CDR2 SVGAGI come from the germline V gene. V was clipped by 8 bases and J by 6 bases, with 15 bases between them. CDR3 coding DNA: TGTGCCAGCCGTACGGGGGCGAGGGATACGCAGTATTTT. Its protein is CASRTGARDTQYF.

V usage is TRBV19 and J usage is TRBJ1-3; 7 bases align to TRBD1. Germline V CDR1 and CDR2: LNHDA, SQIVND (reference sequence). CDR3 length: 16 amino acids. V lost 4 bases and J lost 0; bases outside the gene matches: 6. CDR3 sequence (DNA): TGTGCCAGTAGTACGGGACAGCGCATCTCTGGAAACACCATATATTTT. This codes for CASSTGQRISGNTIYF.

On this clone: No DNA is shown, since the ends of the CDR3 on it are uncertain; the CDR3 is the one TCRdb lists. The chain has TRBV11-2 and TRBJ1-6; TRBD1, the table's D call, lacks a check against the DNA. Ends included, the CDR3 has 14 residues. CDR1 and CDR2 from the germline V gene are SGHAT and FQNNGV. CDR3 loop: CASSSVGQGASIHF.

The genes are TRBV19 and TRBJ2-3; TRBD1 matches at 9 bases. Germline-derived CDR1 and CDR2 are LNHDA and SQIVND (reference sequence). V trimming: 10 bases; J trimming: 5 bases; junction bases outside the gene matches: 10. There are 14 residues in the CDR3. This chain's CDR3 is CATSDRGTGDTQYF. The DNA of the CDR3 is TGTGCCACCTCGGACAGGGGTACAGGAGATACGCAGTATTTT.

V usage is TRBV5-1 and J usage is TRBJ1-4, with 7 bases fitting TRBD1. With 2 bases clipped from V and 3 bases from J, the junction kept 10 bases outside the gene matches. The CDR3 length is 17 residues. Germline CDR1 SGHRS, CDR2 YFSETQ. CDR3 region: CASSFGRNGQANEKLFF. The DNA for the CDR3 is TGCGCCAGCAGCTTCGGAAGGAATGGACAGGCTAATGAAAAACTGTTTTTT.

Remarks on this clone: Other DNA sequences from this sample encode an identical CDR3 as well. The CDR3 coding sequence is TGTGCCAGCAGCCCCCGTGCTGGCTCCTACAATGAGCAGTTCTTC. It codes for CASSPRAGSYNEQFF. The J gene is TRBJ2-1, the V gene TRBV7-9; D gene uncertain. Trimming cost V 5 bases and J 0 bases, with 11 bases left between them. The CDR3 runs 15 residues. The V gene's germline CDR1 is SEHNR and CDR2 FQNEAQ (reference sequence). The variable domain in full, with the rest retrieved from reference TRBV7-9 and TRBJ2-1, is DTGVSQNPRHKITKRGQNVTFRCDPISEHNRLYWYRQTLGQGPEFLTYFQNEAQLEKSRLLSDRFSAERPKGSFSTLEIQRTEQGDSAMYLCASSPRAGSYNEQFFGPGTRLTVL.

The chain is built from TRBV5-1 and TRBJ2-3; 11 bases align to TRBD2. The V and J ends lost 4 bases and 5 bases, in that order; junction bases with no gene match: 9. From germline, CDR1 is SGHRS and CDR2 YFSETQ. The CDR3 spans 16 residues. CDR3 sequence reads: CASSPGHSGGGDTQYF. The CDR3 DNA reads as TGCGCCAGCAGCCCCGGCCATAGCGGGGGGGGAGATACGCAGTATTTT.